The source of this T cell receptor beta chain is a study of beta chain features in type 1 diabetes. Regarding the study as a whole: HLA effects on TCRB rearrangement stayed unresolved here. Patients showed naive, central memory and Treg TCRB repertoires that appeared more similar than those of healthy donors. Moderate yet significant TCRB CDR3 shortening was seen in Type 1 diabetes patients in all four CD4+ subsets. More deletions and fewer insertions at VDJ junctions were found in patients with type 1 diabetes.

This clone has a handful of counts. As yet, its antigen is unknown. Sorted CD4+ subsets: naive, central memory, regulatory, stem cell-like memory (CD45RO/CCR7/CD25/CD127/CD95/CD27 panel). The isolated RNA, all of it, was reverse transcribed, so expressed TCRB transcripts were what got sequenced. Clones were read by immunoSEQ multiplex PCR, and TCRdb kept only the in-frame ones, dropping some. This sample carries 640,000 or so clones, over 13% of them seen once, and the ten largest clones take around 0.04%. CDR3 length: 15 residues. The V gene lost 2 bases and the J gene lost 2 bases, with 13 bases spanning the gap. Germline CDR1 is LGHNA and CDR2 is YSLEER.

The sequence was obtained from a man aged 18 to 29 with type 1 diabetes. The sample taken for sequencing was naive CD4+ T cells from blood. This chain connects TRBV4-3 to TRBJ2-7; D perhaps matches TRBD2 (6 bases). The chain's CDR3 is CASSQSLALTYEQYF. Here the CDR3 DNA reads TGCGCCAGCAGCCAAAGCCTAGCGCTGACCTACGAGCAGTACTTC.